This T cell receptor (beta chain) comes out of a study of blood T cell repertoires in COVID-19. Study-level background: Samples representing acute and convalescent COVID-19 were sourced from the United States, Italy and Spain.

Original processing methods: Amplifying reference gene primers gave estimates of nucleated cell counts. The table came from immunoSEQ multiplex PCR; TCRdb's copy has only in-frame clones and leaves some out. For V, J and clone size, that table is used; D and trimming come from the DNA. Among about 190,000 clones, around nine tenths were seen once, and the ten largest hold around 6.6%. This CDR3 region has 14 residues. Per the germline V gene, CDR1 is DFQATT and CDR2 is SNEGSKA (reference sequence). The V end lost 3 bases, the J end lost 0 bases, and 11 bases lay between the germline ends. The sequence came from a man aged 40-55 years with acute or convalescent COVID-19. V is TRBV20-1 and J is TRBJ1-2, with D unresolved. The source material was peripheral blood. The CDR3 DNA reads as TGCAGTGCTAGTTTACCAGGATCTAACTATGGCTACACCTTC. Residues: CSASLPGSNYGYTF.